The 10 T cell receptor beta chains reported below all come from one sample, sequenced in a study of blood T cell repertoires in COVID-19. Data came from immunoSEQ multiplex PCR; TCRdb stores just in-frame clones and leaves some out. The sample has roughly 74,000 clones, approximately 84% seen once. Material for sequencing was peripheral blood. The receptors shown here come from a man in his 70s with acute or convalescent COVID-19.

The V gene is TRBV3-1 (or the pseudogene TRBV3-2), the J gene TRBJ1-3; D unclear. Deletions cut 3 bases from V and 2 bases from J, with 5 bases between. Germline-derived CDR1 and CDR2 are LGHDT and YNNKEL (reference sequence). This CDR3 is built from 13 residues. The CDR3 coding sequence is TGTGCCAGCAGCCAGGGCCCTGGAAACACCATATATTTT. Translation gives CASSQGPGNTIYF.

The chain carries TRBV27 and TRBJ2-5, with a possible D match to TRBD1 (6 bases). Germline lookup yields CDR1 MNHEY and CDR2 SMNVEV (reference sequence). The V gene lost 9 bases and the J gene lost 3 bases, with 20 bases spanning the gap. The length of the CDR3 is 15 residues. The CDR3 DNA sequence: TGTGCCAGTCTACCGTTGGGACAAAAGAAAGAGACCCAGTACTTC. Protein product: CASLPLGQKKETQYF.

The rearrangement links TRBV11-2 to TRBJ2-3, with TRBD2 as a possible D gene (5 bases). The CDR3 sequence is 13 residues long. Trimming took 5 bases from V and 5 from J, leaving 11 bases between them. Per germline, CDR1 SGHAT and CDR2 FQNNGV. CDR3 in DNA: TGTGCCAGCAGCCCGGGGTTTGGAGATACGCAGTATTTT. It specifies CASSPGFGDTQYF.

This chain connects TRBV6-5 to TRBJ1-2, with 7 bases that match TRBD1. The germline gives CDR1 MNHEY, CDR2 SVGAGI. The CDR3 covers 14 residues. The junction had 6 bases not matched to a gene; V was cut back by 2 bases and J by 6 bases. The CDR3 sequence: CASSYRQGDDGYTF. For the CDR3, the DNA is TGTGCCAGCAGTTACCGACAGGGTGACGATGGCTACACCTTC.

The gene calls are TRBV6-5 and TRBJ2-7, with 8 bases identical to TRBD2. V dropped 2 bases and J dropped 1; count of bases not matched to a gene: 4. The germline V gene encodes CDR1 MNHEY and CDR2 SVGAGI. The CDR3 totals 15 residues. The CDR3 is CASSYRSGGSYEQYF. CDR3 DNA: TGTGCCAGCAGTTACCGCTCGGGGGGGTCCTACGAGCAGTACTTC.

V and J are TRBV13 and TRBJ1-1, with D possibly matching TRBD1 (5 bases). Germline CDR1 is PRHDT and CDR2 is FYEKMQ (reference sequence). Trimming shortened V by 0 bases and J by 3 bases, and 8 bases separated the two germline ends. The CDR3 sequence is 14 residues long. For the CDR3, the DNA is TGTGCCAGCAGCTTAGGGATGGGGCACACTGAAGCTTTCTTT. Amino acids: CASSLGMGHTEAFF.

The chain recombines TRBV28 with TRBJ2-6; tentatively, D is TRBD1 (6 bases). V dropped 4 bases and J dropped 3 bases, with 10 bases sitting between them. Per the germline V gene, CDR1 is MDHEN and CDR2 is SYDVKM. There are 15 residues in the CDR3. The CDR3 spells CASSSHRVGANVLTF. In DNA form, the CDR3 reads TGTGCCAGCAGTTCCCACAGGGTTGGGGCCAACGTCCTGACTTTC.

Only a few counts were recorded for this clone. The chain combines TRBV11-2 with TRBJ1-2; 7 bases align to TRBD1. V shed 2 bases, J shed 3 bases, and the junction held 3 bases outside the gene matches. Germline V gene lookup returns CDR1 SGHAT and CDR2 FQNNGV. CDR3 length equals 14 residues. Written as DNA, the CDR3 is TGTGCCAGCAGCTTATATACAGGGGACTATGGCTACACCTTC. As protein: CASSLYTGDYGYTF.

The genes are TRBV5-4 and TRBJ2-7; TRBD2 is a possible D gene (5 bases). Looked up from germline, CDR1 is SGHNT and CDR2 is YYREEE (reference sequence). Deletions cut 0 bases from V and 0 bases from J, with 10 bases between. This CDR3 has 15 amino acids. The CDR3 sequence is CASSLGGPLSYEQYF. The CDR3, as DNA: TGTGCCAGCAGCTTGGGAGGGCCGCTCTCCTACGAGCAGTACTTC.

The V gene is TRBV9, the J gene TRBJ2-2; D gene ambiguous. Germline V gene sequence: CDR1 SGDLS, CDR2 YYNGEE. Trimming removed 0 bases at V and 4 bases at J, with 7 bases between. The CDR3 spans 14 residues. This CDR3 reads CASSVGPSTGELFF. CDR3 bases: TGTGCCAGCAGCGTAGGGCCCTCCACCGGGGAGCTGTTTTTT.